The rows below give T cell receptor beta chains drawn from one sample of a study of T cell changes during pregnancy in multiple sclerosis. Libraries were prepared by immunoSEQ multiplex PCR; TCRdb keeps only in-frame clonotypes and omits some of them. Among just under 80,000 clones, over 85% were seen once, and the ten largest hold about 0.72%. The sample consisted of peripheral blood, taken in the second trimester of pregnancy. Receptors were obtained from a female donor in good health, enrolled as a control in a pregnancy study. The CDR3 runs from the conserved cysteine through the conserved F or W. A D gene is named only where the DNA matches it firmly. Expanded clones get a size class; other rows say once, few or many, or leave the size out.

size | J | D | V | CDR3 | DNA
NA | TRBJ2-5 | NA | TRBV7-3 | CASSLNPGSQETQYF | TGTGCCAGCAGCTTAAACCCAGGTTCCCAAGAGACCCAGTACTTC
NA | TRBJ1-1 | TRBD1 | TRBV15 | CATSRDRGTGGAFF | TGTGCCACCAGCAGAGATCGGGGGACAGGGGGGGCTTTCTTT
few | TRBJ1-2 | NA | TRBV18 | CASSPTVYGYTF | TGTGCCAGCTCTCCTACAGTCTATGGCTACACCTTC
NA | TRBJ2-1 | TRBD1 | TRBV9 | CASSAWTGGDNEQFF | TGTGCCAGCAGCGCATGGACAGGGGGGGACAATGAGCAGTTCTTC
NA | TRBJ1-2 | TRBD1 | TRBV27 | CASRSTGGFPGYTF | TGTGCCAGCAGGTCGACAGGGGGTTTTCCCGGCTACACCTTC
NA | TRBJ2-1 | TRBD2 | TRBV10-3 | CAISDPRLAGGLEQFF | TGTGCCATCAGTGACCCCAGACTAGCGGGGGGCCTCGAGCAGTTCTTC
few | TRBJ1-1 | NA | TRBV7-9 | CASSLRGNTEAFF | TGTGCCAGCAGCTTAAGGGGGAACACTGAAGCTTTCTTT
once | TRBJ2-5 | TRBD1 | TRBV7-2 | CASSMTTGGWETQYF | TGTGCCAGCAGCATGACGACAGGGGGGTGGGAGACCCAGTACTTC
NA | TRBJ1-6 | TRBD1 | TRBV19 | CASSARTGVVDSPLHF | TGTGCCAGTAGTGCAAGGACAGGGGTCGTAGATTCACCCCTCCACTTT
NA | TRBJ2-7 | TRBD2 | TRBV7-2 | CASSLRLAGAYEQYF | TGTGCCAGCAGCTTAAGACTAGCGGGTGCCTACGAGCAGTACTTC
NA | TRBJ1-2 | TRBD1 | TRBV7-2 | CASSLADRGAYYGYTF | TGTGCCAGCAGCTTAGCGGACAGGGGGGCATACTATGGCTACACCTTC
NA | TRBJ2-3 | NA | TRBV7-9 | CASSPSGVQTQYF | TGTGCCAGCAGCCCTTCCGGGGTTCAAACGCAGTATTTT
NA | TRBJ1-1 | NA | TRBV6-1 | CASRTLRQSEAFF | TGTGCCAGCAGAACACTCAGACAGTCTGAAGCTTTCTTT
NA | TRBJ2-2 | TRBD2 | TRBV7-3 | CASSLEWGLAGGPNTGELFF | TGTGCCAGCAGCTTAGAATGGGGACTAGCGGGGGGGCCGAACACCGGGGAGCTGTTTTTT
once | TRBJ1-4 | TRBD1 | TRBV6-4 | CASSGRGTGELTNEKLFF | TGTGCCAGCAGCGGGAGGGGGACAGGGGAGTTAACTAATGAAAAACTGTTTTTT
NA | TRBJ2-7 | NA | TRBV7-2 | CASSLAFREQYF | TGTGCCAGCAGCTTAGCCTTCCGCGAGCAGTACTTC
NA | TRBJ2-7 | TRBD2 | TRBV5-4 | CASSTFLTSGGAKQYF | TGTGCCAGCAGCACTTTCCTGACTAGCGGGGGGGCGAAGCAGTACTTC
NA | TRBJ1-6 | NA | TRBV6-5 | CASSYGASNSPLHF | TGTGCCAGCAGTTACGGGGCGTCGAATTCACCCCTCCACTTT
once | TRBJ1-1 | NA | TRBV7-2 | CASSPLPPPHRGTEAFF | TGTGCCAGCAGCCCCCTCCCCCCCCCGCACCGGGGGACTGAAGCTTTCTTT
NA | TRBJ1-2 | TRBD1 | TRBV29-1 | CSVESVDRGNYGYTF | TGCAGCGTTGAAAGTGTAGACAGGGGGAACTATGGCTACACCTTC
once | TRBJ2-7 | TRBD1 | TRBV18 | CASSLLGTEDYEQYF | TGTGCCAGCTCTCTGCTCGGGACAGAAGACTACGAGCAGTACTTC
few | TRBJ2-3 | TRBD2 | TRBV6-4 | CASSPTSGGADTQYF | TGTGCCAGCAGCCCGACTAGCGGGGGGGCAGATACGCAGTATTTT
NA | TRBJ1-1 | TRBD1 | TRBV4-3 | CASSREDRAGTEAFF | TGCGCCAGCAGCCGAGAGGACAGGGCCGGCACTGAAGCTTTCTTT
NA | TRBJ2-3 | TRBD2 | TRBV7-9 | CASSPREGDTQYF | TGTGCCAGCAGCCCACGGGAGGGAGATACGCAGTATTTT
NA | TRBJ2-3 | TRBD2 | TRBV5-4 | CASSLEPGLAGGSDTQYF | TGTGCCAGCAGCTTGGAACCAGGACTAGCGGGGGGCTCCGATACGCAGTATTTT
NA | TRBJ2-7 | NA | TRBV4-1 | CASSQGQTRSSNSYEQYF | TGCGCCAGCAGCCAAGGACAGACCAGGAGTTCAAACTCCTACGAGCAGTACTTC
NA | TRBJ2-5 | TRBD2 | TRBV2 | CASSGTGTSGGFQETQYF | TGTGCCAGCAGCGGAACCGGGACTAGCGGGGGGTTCCAAGAGACCCAGTACTTC
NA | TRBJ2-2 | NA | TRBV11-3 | CASSPDTGELFF | TGTGCCAGCAGCCCGGACACCGGGGAGCTGTTTTTT
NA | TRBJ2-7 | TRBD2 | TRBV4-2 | CASSQELVDGGRYEQYF | TGTGCCAGCAGCCAAGAGCTCGTGGACGGGGGGAGATACGAGCAGTACTTC
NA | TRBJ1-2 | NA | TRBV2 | CASSPNAGIYGYTF | TGTGCCAGCAGTCCGAATGCGGGAATCTATGGCTACACCTTC
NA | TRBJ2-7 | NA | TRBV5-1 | CASSLRWSGAYEQYF | TGCGCCAGCAGCTTGCGTTGGTCGGGAGCCTACGAGCAGTACTTC
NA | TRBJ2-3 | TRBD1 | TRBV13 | CASSLTGGSTDTQYF | TGTGCCAGCAGCTTAACAGGGGGTAGCACAGATACGCAGTATTTT
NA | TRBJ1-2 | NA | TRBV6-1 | CASTFDRRYGYTF | TGTGCCAGCACTTTCGACAGGAGGTATGGCTACACCTTC
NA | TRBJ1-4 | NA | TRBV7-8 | CASRAGRGSEKLFF | TGTGCCAGCAGGGCCGGCAGGGGAAGCGAAAAACTGTTTTTT
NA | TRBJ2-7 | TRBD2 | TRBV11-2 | CASSLDILAGASYEQYF | TGTGCCAGCAGCTTAGATATACTAGCGGGCGCTTCCTACGAGCAGTACTTC
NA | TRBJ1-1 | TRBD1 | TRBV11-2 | CASSWQGGNTEAFF | TGTGCCAGCAGCTGGCAGGGGGGGAACACTGAAGCTTTCTTT
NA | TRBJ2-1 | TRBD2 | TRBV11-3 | CASSLLAGDTYNEQFF | TGTGCCAGCAGCCTTCTAGCGGGGGACACCTACAATGAGCAGTTCTTC
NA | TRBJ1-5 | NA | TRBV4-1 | CASSHNPDGGYPQHF | TGCGCCAGCAGCCATAACCCCGACGGGGGGTATCCCCAGCATTTT
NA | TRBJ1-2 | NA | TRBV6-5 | CASSYGAGDGYTF | TGTGCCAGCAGTTACGGGGCAGGGGATGGCTACACCTTC
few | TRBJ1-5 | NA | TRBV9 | CASSVGRGHQPQHF | TGTGCCAGCAGCGTGGGCAGGGGCCATCAGCCCCAGCATTTT
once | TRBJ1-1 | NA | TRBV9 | CASSVDPQGTAFF | TGTGCCAGCAGCGTAGACCCCCAGGGAACAGCTTTCTTT